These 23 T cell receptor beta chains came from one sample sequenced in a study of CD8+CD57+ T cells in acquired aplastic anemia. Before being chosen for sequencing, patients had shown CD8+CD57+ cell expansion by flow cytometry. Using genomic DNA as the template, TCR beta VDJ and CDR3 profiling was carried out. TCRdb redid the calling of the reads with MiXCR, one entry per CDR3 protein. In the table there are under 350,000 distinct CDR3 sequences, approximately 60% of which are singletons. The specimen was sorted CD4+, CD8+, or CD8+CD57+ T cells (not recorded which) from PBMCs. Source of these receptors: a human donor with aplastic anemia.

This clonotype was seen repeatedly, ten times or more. Here the CDR3 reads CASSQGAQTEAFF. The CDR3 DNA reads TGTGCCAGCAGCCAAGGGGCCCAGACTGAAGCTTTCTTT. The chain carries TRBV11-2 and TRBJ1-1; D perhaps matches TRBD1 (5 bases). CDR3 length equals 13 residues. The germline gives CDR1 SGHAT, CDR2 FQNNGV. V lost 5 bases and J lost 5, with 12 bases in between.

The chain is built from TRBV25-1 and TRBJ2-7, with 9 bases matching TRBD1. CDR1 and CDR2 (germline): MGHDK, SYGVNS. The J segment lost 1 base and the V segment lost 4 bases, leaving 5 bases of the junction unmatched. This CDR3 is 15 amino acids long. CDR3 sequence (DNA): TGTGCCAGCAGTGCGGACAGGGGACTATCCTACGAGCAGTACTTC. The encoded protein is CASSADRGLSYEQYF.

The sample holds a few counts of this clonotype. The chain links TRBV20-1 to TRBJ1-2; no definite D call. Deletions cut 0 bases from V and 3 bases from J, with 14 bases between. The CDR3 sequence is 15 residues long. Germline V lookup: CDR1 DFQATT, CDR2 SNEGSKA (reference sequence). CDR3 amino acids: CSARDPAEDHYGYTF. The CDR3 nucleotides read TGCAGTGCTAGAGATCCGGCAGAAGATCACTATGGCTACACCTTC.

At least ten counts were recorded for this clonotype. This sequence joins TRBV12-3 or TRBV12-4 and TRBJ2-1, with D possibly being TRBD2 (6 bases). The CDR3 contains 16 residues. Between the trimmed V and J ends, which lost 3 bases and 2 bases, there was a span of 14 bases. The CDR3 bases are TGTGCCAGCAGTTTGCCGCAGGCGGGGACCTACAATGAGCAGTTCTTC. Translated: CASSLPQAGTYNEQFF.

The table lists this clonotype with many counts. CDR3 coding DNA: TGTGCCAGCAGAAGACAGTTGGATTCACCCCTCCACTTT. The encoded protein is CASRRQLDSPLHF. The chain joins TRBV6-6 to TRBJ1-6, with TRBD1 as a possible D gene (5 bases). The CDR3 length is 13 residues. Germline V gene data show CDR1 as MNHNY and CDR2 as SVGAGI (reference sequence). Trimming took off 6 bases at V and 8 bases at J, with 11 bases between the two ends.

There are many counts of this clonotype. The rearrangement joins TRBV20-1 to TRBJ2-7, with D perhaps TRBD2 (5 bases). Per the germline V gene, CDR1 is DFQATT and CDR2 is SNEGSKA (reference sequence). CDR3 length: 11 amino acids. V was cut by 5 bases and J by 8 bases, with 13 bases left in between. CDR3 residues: CSAVDFPQQYF. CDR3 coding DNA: TGCAGTGCTGTGGACTTTCCGCAGCAGTACTTC.

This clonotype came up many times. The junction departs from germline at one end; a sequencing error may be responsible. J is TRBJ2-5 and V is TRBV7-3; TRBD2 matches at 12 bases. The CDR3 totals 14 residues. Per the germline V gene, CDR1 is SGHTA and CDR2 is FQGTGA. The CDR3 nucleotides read TGCGCCAGCAGCTCAGGACTAGCGGGGGAGACCCAGTACTTC. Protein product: CASSSGLAGETQYF.

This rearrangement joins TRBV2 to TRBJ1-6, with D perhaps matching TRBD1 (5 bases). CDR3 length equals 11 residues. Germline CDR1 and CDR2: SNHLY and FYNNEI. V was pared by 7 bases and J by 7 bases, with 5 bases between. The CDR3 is CASKGNSPLHF. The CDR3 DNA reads TGTGCCAGCAAGGGGAATTCACCCCTCCACTTT.

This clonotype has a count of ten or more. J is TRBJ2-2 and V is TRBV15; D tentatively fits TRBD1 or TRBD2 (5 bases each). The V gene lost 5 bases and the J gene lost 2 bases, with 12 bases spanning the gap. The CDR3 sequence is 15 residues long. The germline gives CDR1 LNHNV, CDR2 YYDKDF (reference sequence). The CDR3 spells CATSGGTVNTGELFF. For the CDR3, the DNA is TGTGCCACCAGCGGTGGGACGGTAAACACCGGGGAGCTGTTTTTT.

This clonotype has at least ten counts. CDR3 region: CASSLSAGPPGVDEQFF. For the CDR3, the DNA is TGTGCCAGCAGCTTAAGCGCGGGACCCCCGGGAGTCGATGAGCAGTTCTTC. This rearrangement joins TRBV7-3 to TRBJ2-1; TRBD2 is a possible D gene (6 bases). The CDR3 covers 17 residues. CDR1 and CDR2 from the germline V gene are SGHTA and FQGTGA. V was trimmed by 1 base and J by 8 bases, leaving 21 bases between them.

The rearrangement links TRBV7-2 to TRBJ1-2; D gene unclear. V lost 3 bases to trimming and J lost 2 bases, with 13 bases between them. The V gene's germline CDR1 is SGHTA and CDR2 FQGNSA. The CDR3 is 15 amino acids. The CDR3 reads CASSFGAADNYGYTF. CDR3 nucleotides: TGTGCCAGCAGCTTCGGTGCAGCCGACAACTATGGCTACACCTTC.

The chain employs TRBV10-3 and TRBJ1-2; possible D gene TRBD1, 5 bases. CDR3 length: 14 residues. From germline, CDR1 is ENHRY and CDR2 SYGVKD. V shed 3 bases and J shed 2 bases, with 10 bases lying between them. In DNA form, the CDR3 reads TGTGCCATCAGTGAAAGGGGTACGAACTATGGCTACACCTTC. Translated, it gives CAISERGTNYGYTF.

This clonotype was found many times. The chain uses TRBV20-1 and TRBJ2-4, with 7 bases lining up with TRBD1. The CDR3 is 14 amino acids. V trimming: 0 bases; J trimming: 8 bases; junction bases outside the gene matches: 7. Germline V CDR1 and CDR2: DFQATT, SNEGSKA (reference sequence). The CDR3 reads CSARDKGGTDIQYF. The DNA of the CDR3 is TGCAGTGCTAGAGATAAAGGGGGCACGGACATTCAGTACTTC.

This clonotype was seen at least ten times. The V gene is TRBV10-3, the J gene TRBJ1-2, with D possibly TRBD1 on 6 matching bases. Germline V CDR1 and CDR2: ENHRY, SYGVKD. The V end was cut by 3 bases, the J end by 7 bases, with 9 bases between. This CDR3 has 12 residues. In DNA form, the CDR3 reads TGTGCCATCAGTGAAAGGACAGCTGGCTACACCTTC. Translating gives CAISERTAGYTF.

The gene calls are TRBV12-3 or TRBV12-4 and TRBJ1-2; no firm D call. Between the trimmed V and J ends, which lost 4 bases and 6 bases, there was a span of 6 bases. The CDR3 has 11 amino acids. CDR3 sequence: CASSYLDGYTF. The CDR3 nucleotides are TGTGCCAGCAGTTATCTAGATGGCTACACCTTC.

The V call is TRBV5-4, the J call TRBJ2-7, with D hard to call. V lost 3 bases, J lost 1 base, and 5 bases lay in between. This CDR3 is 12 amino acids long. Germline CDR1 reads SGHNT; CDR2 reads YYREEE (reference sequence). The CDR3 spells CASSWTSYEQYF. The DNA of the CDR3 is TGTGCCAGCAGCTGGACGTCCTACGAGCAGTACTTC.

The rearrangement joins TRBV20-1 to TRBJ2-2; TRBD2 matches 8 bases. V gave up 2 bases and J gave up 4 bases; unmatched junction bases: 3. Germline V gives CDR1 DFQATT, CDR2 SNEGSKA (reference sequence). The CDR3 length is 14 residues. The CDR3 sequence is CSARLAGGTGELFF. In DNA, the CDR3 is TGCAGTGCTAGACTCGCGGGGGGCACCGGGGAGCTGTTTTTT.

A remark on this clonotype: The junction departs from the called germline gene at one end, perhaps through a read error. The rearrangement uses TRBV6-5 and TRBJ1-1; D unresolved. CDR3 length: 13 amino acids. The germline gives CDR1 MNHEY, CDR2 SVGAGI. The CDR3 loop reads CAISESGDTEAFF. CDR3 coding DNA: TGTGCCATCAGTGAGTCCGGGGACACTGAAGCTTTCTTT.

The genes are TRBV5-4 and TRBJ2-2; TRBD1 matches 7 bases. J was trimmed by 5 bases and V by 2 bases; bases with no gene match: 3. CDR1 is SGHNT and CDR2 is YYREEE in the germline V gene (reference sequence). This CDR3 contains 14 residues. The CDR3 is CASSFGTDTGELFF. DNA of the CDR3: TGTGCCAGCAGCTTCGGGACAGATACCGGGGAGCTGTTTTTT.

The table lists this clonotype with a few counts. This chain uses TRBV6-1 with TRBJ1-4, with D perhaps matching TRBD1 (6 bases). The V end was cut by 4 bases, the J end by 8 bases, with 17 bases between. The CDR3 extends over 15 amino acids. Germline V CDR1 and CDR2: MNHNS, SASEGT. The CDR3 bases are TGTGCCAGCAGTGGGGTAAAAGGGGGGCGGGAAAAACTGTTTTTT. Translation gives CASSGVKGGREKLFF.

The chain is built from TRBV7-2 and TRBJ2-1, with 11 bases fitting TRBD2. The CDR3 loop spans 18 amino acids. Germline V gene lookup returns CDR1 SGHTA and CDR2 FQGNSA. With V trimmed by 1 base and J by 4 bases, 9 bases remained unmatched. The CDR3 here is CASSLVSSGTSGYNEQFF. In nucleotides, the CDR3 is TGTGCCAGCAGCTTAGTTTCTTCGGGGACTAGCGGATACAATGAGCAGTTCTTC.

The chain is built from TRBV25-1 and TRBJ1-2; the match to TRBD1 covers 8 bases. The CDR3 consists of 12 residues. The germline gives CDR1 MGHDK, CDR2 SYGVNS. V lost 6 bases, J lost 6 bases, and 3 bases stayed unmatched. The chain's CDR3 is CASRDRANGYTF. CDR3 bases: TGTGCCAGCAGGGACAGGGCTAATGGCTACACCTTC.

The CDR3 spells CASMVSGYEQYF. The CDR3 DNA follows: TGTGCCAGCATGGTTAGCGGCTACGAGCAGTACTTC. The chain carries TRBV2 and TRBJ2-7, with TRBD2 as a possible D gene (6 bases). The ends were cut back, 7 bases at V and 3 bases at J, with 10 bases in the middle. CDR1 is SNHLY and CDR2 is FYNNEI in the germline V gene. The CDR3 sequence is 12 residues long.